These 27 T cell receptor beta chains originate from one sample sequenced in a study of vaccination and CD4 T cells after COVID-19. The treatment denotes: approximately 11-day PBMC culture with coronavirus spike peptide pools or control peptides (ViraFEST assay). What these receptors recognize is not known. Oncomine TCR Beta short-read sequencing was applied to DNA from cultured CD4+ T cells. TCRdb recomputed calls from the PCR reads with MiXCR, one row per CDR3 protein. The table has about 8,000 distinct CDR3 sequences, 51% seen once. The sample taken for sequencing was CD4+ T cells from blood, cultured in vitro. The receptors stem from a human donor who had recovered from COVID-19.

This clonotype was found a few times. This sequence joins TRBV19 and TRBJ1-3; D not resolved. The CDR3 loop spans 17 amino acids. V lost 8 bases, J lost 0 bases, and 20 bases lay in between. Germline V CDR1 and CDR2: LNHDA, SQIVND (reference sequence). DNA of the CDR3: TGTGCCAGTCGATCACTCAGCGGGTCGAGCTCTGGAAACACCATATATTTT. Its translation is CASRSLSGSSSGNTIYF.

This clonotype was found a few times. V gene TRBV20-1 combines with J gene TRBJ1-2, with 7 bases fitting TRBD1. The length of the CDR3 is 14 residues. V lost 6 bases, J lost 2 bases, and 9 bases stayed unmatched. Germline values: CDR1 DFQATT, CDR2 SNEGSKA (reference sequence). CDR3 bases: TGCAGTGCATACAGGGACAGCAGAAACTATGGCTACACCTTC. Its translation: CSAYRDSRNYGYTF.

This chain uses TRBV27 with TRBJ2-2; unclear D gene. Trimming shortened V by 5 bases and J by 8 bases, and 9 bases separated the two germline ends. The CDR3 runs 12 residues. Germline V gene lookup returns CDR1 MNHEY and CDR2 SMNVEV (reference sequence). The CDR3 DNA sequence: TGTGCCAGCAGTCCCCCGGTGGGGGAGCTGTTTTTT. This encodes CASSPPVGELFF.

The J gene is TRBJ1-3, the V gene TRBV19; D not certain. Trimming left V 6 bases short and J 1 base short, with 13 bases between. CDR1 and CDR2 from the germline V gene are LNHDA and SQIVND (reference sequence). The CDR3 consists of 15 residues. The CDR3 sequence is CASSRTGSSGNTIYF. In DNA form, the CDR3 reads TGTGCCAGTAGCCGCACGGGTTCTTCTGGAAACACCATATATTTT.

This chain connects TRBV6-1 to TRBJ1-5; 9 bases are shared with TRBD1. The V gene's germline CDR1 is MNHNS and CDR2 SASEGT. CDR3 length: 14 residues. The trim removed 5 bases at V and 4 bases at J, leaving 3 bases unmatched. The CDR3 region is CASSRQGVNQPQHF. The CDR3 nucleotides read TGTGCCAGCAGTAGACAGGGGGTTAATCAGCCCCAGCATTTT.

V and J are TRBV19 and TRBJ2-3; 10 bases agree with TRBD2. V was clipped by 7 bases and J by 3 bases; unmatched bases: 10. Germline CDR1 reads LNHDA; CDR2 reads SQIVND (reference sequence). CDR3 length: 16 residues. The DNA of the CDR3 is TGTGCCAGTACTGATAGCGGGAGGAAAAGAACAGATACGCAGTATTTT. Translation: CASTDSGRKRTDTQYF.

This clonotype is deemed large (0.1 to 1%). The chain's CDR3 is CASRQGAGEQYF. The CDR3 nucleotides read TGTGCCAGCAGACAGGGAGCGGGCGAGCAGTACTTC. The genes are TRBV11-2 and TRBJ2-7, with D perhaps matching TRBD1 or TRBD2 (6 bases each). There are 12 residues in the CDR3. The V end lost 6 bases, the J end lost 6 bases, and 12 bases lay between the germline ends. Germline CDR1 and CDR2: SGHAT and FQNNGV.

This clonotype was detected only a few times. V and J are TRBV7-6 and TRBJ1-1, with a weak D call TRBD1 (5 bases). The ends were cut back, 5 bases at V and 6 bases at J, with 13 bases in the middle. This CDR3 comprises 13 residues. Germline lookup yields CDR1 SGHVS and CDR2 FNYEAQ. The DNA for the CDR3 is TGTGCCAGCAGCCCACGGGGCGCGGCTGAAGCTTTCTTT. Translating gives CASSPRGAAEAFF.

The chain has TRBV27 and TRBJ2-3; D not certain. V gave up 3 bases and J gave up 4 bases, with 8 bases separating them. The germline V gene has CDR1 MNHEY and CDR2 SMNVEV (reference sequence). This CDR3 is 13 amino acids long. CDR3 protein: CASSFRSADTQYF. The CDR3 DNA reads TGTGCCAGCAGTTTTCGGAGCGCAGATACGCAGTATTTT.

The chain couples TRBV11-3 to TRBJ2-5, with D perhaps matching TRBD2 (6 bases). The V end was cut by 3 bases, the J end by 7 bases, with 12 bases between. This CDR3 has 13 amino acids. The germline CDR1 and CDR2 sequences are SGHNT and YENEEA. DNA of the CDR3: TGTGCCAGCAGCTTGCGGGGAGAAGGGACCCAGTACTTC. This sequence encodes CASSLRGEGTQYF.

The V gene is TRBV7-2, the J gene TRBJ2-7, with unresolved D. The CDR3 is 12 amino acids. The V and J ends lost 5 bases and 0 bases respectively, with 5 bases between them. Looked up from germline, CDR1 is SGHTA and CDR2 is FQGNSA. Here the CDR3 reads CASSDDSYEQYF. CDR3 in DNA: TGTGCCAGCAGCGACGACTCCTACGAGCAGTACTTC.

This clonotype showed up just a few times. The chain couples TRBV11-3 to TRBJ1-1; D remains ambiguous. There are 16 residues in the CDR3. The germline V gene has CDR1 SGHNT and CDR2 YENEEA. Trimming cost V 1 base and J 1 base, with 13 bases left between them. DNA of the CDR3: TGTGCCAGCAGCTTAGCCCTCCTGACACCGAACACTGAAGCTTTCTTT. It codes for CASSLALLTPNTEAFF.

In this sample, this clonotype turned up a few times. This chain connects TRBV20-1 to TRBJ1-5, with D possibly being TRBD1 (5 bases). V dropped 4 bases and J dropped 3 bases, with 16 bases sitting between them. The CDR3 totals 15 residues. Germline CDR1 and CDR2: DFQATT and SNEGSKA (reference sequence). This chain's CDR3 is CSATKMGRANQPQHF. In DNA, the CDR3 is TGCAGTGCTACGAAGATGGGCAGGGCCAATCAGCCCCAGCATTTT.

The chain couples TRBV19 to TRBJ1-6, with 10 bases identical to TRBD1. Germline CDR1 and CDR2: LNHDA and SQIVND (reference sequence). The CDR3 is 16 residues long. Germline trimming cut 3 bases from V and 7 bases from J; bases unmatched to any gene: 6. The CDR3 DNA is TGTGCCAGTAGTATGGGGGACAGGGGTGCGAATTCACCCCTCCACTTT. This translates into CASSMGDRGANSPLHF.

The rearrangement uses TRBV20-1 and TRBJ2-7; 8 nucleotides agree with TRBD1. The CDR3 loop spans 16 amino acids. Germline V gene lookup returns CDR1 DFQATT and CDR2 SNEGSKA (reference sequence). The V segment lost 3 bases and the J segment 5 bases; nucleotides outside the gene matches: 15. The CDR3 coding sequence is TGCAGTGCTAGGGAGCACCCGGGACAGGTGACTAACGAGCAGTACTTC. Translating gives CSAREHPGQVTNEQYF.

CDR3 sequence (DNA): TGTGCCAGCAGTTACTCCGGGGAAGTTCGGACAGATACGCAGTATTTT. The encoded protein is CASSYSGEVRTDTQYF. The chain has TRBV6-5 and TRBJ2-3, with D perhaps matching TRBD2 (5 bases). The CDR3 contains 16 residues. The germline V gene has CDR1 MNHEY and CDR2 SVGAGI. V was trimmed by 0 bases and J by 3 bases, leaving 13 bases between them.

This clonotype has more than one count but fewer than ten. The chain employs TRBV19 and TRBJ1-1; TRBD1 aligns across 7 bases. The J segment lost 1 base and the V segment lost 4 bases, leaving 3 bases of the junction unmatched. The CDR3 totals 14 residues. Germline V gene sequence: CDR1 LNHDA, CDR2 SQIVND (reference sequence). The CDR3 sequence: CASSKGARNTEAFF. DNA for the CDR3: TGTGCCAGTAGTAAGGGGGCCCGGAACACTGAAGCTTTCTTT.

The rearrangement uses TRBV3-1 and TRBJ1-2; D is uncertain. The CDR3 length is 14 residues. Per the germline V gene, CDR1 is LGHDT and CDR2 is YNNKEL (reference sequence). The germline V and J ends were trimmed by 7 bases and 7 bases, with 19 bases remaining between them. CDR3 sequence: CASTQVGASGGYTF. CDR3 nucleotide sequence: TGTGCCAGCACCCAGGTGGGAGCCAGCGGTGGCTACACCTTC. Looking up the rest from reference TRBV3-1 and TRBJ1-2 gives the full variable domain: DTAVSQTPKYLVTQMGNDKSIKCEQNLGHDTMYWYKQDSKKFLKIMFSYNNKELIINETVPNRFSPKSPDKAHLNLHINSLELGDSAVYFCASTQVGASGGYTFGSGTRLTVV.

The V call is TRBV12-3 or TRBV12-4, the J call TRBJ1-2, with D possibly matching TRBD1 (6 bases). V shed 3 bases and J shed 6 bases, with 14 bases lying between them. The CDR3 contains 14 residues. CDR3: CASSFIQGHNGYTF. Written as DNA, the CDR3 is TGTGCCAGCAGTTTTATTCAGGGGCACAATGGCTACACCTTC.

The chain has TRBV11-2 and TRBJ2-1; D gene uncertain. The CDR3 runs to 15 residues. With 4 bases removed from V and 3 bases from J, the gap between germline ends came to 13 bases. The germline gives CDR1 SGHAT, CDR2 FQNNGV. CDR3 sequence: CASSSWAAIYNEQFF. The DNA of the CDR3 is TGTGCCAGCAGCTCCTGGGCCGCAATCTACAATGAGCAGTTCTTC.

In its sample, this clonotype was seen a few times. V is TRBV7-3 and J is TRBJ1-1; TRBD1 matches at 9 bases. The CDR3 contains 13 residues. J was trimmed by 10 bases and V by 5 bases; bases with no gene match: 8. Germline V lookup: CDR1 SGHTA, CDR2 FQGTGA. CDR3 coding DNA: TGTGCCAGCAGCACCCCGGGGACAGGGATAGCTTTCTTT. Encoded protein: CASSTPGTGIAFF.

This clonotype was found once. This chain connects TRBV7-2 to TRBJ2-5, with D uncertain. In germline, CDR1 is SGHTA, CDR2 FQGNSA. The CDR3 is 17 residues long. V was shortened by 0 bases and J by 2 bases, with 16 bases between the two germline ends. The CDR3 nucleotides are TGTGCCAGCAGCTTAGCCACTGGAACGATGGAGCAAGAGACCCAGTACTTC. Its protein product is CASSLATGTMEQETQYF.

The gene calls are TRBV7-2 and TRBJ2-7, with D perhaps matching TRBD2 (5 bases). Trimming took 4 bases from V and 7 from J, leaving 11 bases between them. This CDR3 is built from 12 residues. The germline gives CDR1 SGHTA, CDR2 FQGNSA. The CDR3 DNA is TGTGCCAGCAGCTCTACTAGTCGAGAGCAGTACTTC. Translated, it gives CASSSTSREQYF.

The rearrangement uses TRBV5-1 and TRBJ1-3; maybe TRBD1 (6 bases). The CDR3 length is 15 residues. Germline CDR1 SGHRS, CDR2 YFSETQ. The V end lost 5 bases, the J end lost 1 base, and 13 bases lay between the germline ends. CDR3 sequence (DNA): TGCGCCAGCAGACCGACTACAGGGTCTGGAAACACCATATATTTT. It specifies CASRPTTGSGNTIYF.

To note about this clonotype: Germline and junction disagree at one end, which may indicate a read error. The chain recombines TRBV20-1 with TRBJ1-2, with D possibly being TRBD1 (5 bases). The CDR3 contains 13 residues. Per the germline V gene, CDR1 is DFQATT and CDR2 is SNEGSKA (reference sequence). The CDR3 protein is CSARTGSGRGCTF. Here the CDR3 DNA reads TGCAGTGCTAGAACGGGGTCAGGAAGGGGCTGCACCTTC.

This clonotype was observed a few times. The genes are TRBV12-3 or TRBV12-4 and TRBJ1-2; D gene uncertain. The V end lost 3 bases, the J end lost 4 bases, and 18 bases lay between the germline ends. The CDR3 is 16 residues long. CDR3: CASSLSIVVKPYGYTF. The CDR3 coding sequence is TGTGCCAGCAGTTTGAGTATTGTAGTGAAACCCTATGGCTACACCTTC.

This clonotype was observed a handful of times. V is TRBV6-1 and J is TRBJ1-1; 7 nucleotides match TRBD1. CDR3 size: 14 residues. After removal of 6 bases from V and 1 base from J, the junction contained 5 bases not matched to a gene. The V gene's germline CDR1 is MNHNS and CDR2 SASEGT. The CDR3 loop reads CASSRGDRNTEAFF. CDR3 DNA: TGTGCCAGCAGCCGGGGGGACAGGAACACTGAAGCTTTCTTT.